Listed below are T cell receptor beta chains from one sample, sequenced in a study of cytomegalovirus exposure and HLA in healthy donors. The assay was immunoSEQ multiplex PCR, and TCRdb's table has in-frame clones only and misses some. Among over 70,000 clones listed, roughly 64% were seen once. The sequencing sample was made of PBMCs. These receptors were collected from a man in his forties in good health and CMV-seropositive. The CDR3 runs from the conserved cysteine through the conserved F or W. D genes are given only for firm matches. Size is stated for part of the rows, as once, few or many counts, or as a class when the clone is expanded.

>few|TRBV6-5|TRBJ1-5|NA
TGTGCCAGCAGTCCTGGACAGCTCAATCAGCCCCAGCATTTT
CASSPGQLNQPQHF
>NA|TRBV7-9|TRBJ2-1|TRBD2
TGTGCCAGCAGCTCTAGGGGAGGGCCAGAAAATGAGCAGTTCTTC
CASSSRGGPENEQFF
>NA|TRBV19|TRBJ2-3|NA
TGTGCCAGTACTCCCCTCGGAGCTAGCACAGATACGCAGTATTTT
CASTPLGASTDTQYF
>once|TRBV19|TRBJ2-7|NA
TGTGCCAGTAGTTCCCCAGGGGGGCGTACCTACGAGCAGTACTTC
CASSSPGGRTYEQYF
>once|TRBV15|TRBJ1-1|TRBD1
TGTGCCACCAGCACGGACAGGGGGTTCACTGAAGCTTTCTTT
CATSTDRGFTEAFF
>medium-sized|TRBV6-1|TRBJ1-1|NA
TGTGCCAGCAGTGTGGGGGCCTCGAGTGAAGCTTTCTTT
CASSVGASSEAFF
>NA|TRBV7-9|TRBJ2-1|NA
TGTGCCAGCAGTCAGACCTACAATGAGCAGTTCTTC
CASSQTYNEQFF
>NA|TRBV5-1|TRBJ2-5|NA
TGCGCCAGCAGCTCGTTTTTGTACCAAGAGACCCAGTACTTC
CASSSFLYQETQYF
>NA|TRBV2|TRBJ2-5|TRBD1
TGTGCCAGCAGTGGGGACAGGCAAGAGACCCAGTACTTC
CASSGDRQETQYF
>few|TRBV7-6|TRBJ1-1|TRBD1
TGTGCCAGCAGCTCGGGACAGCCGGTGAGAGTGAACACTGAAGCTTTCTTT
CASSSGQPVRVNTEAFF
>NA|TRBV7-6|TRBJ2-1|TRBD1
TGTGCCAGCAGTTTACAGGGGGAAGGCAATGAGCAGTTCTTC
CASSLQGEGNEQFF
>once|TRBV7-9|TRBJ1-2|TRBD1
TGTGCCAGCAGCTTAATCGGGACAGGGCCCCTTTATGGCTACACCTTC
CASSLIGTGPLYGYTF
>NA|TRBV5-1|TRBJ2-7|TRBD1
TGCGCCAGCAGCGTGGTTGGGGGACAGGCACCTGGCGAGCAGTACTTC
CASSVVGGQAPGEQYF
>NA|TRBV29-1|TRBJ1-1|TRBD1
TGCAGCGCCAGGGACAGGGCGGGCACTGAAGCTTTCTTT
CSARDRAGTEAFF
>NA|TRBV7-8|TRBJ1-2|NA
TGTGCCAGTAGTCCTAGGACAGAGTCGTATGAATTGGGCTATGGCTACACCTTC
CASSPRTESYELGYGYTF
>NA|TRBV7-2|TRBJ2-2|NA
TGTGCCAGCAGCTCGACAGACACCGGGGAGCTGTTTTTT
CASSSTDTGELFF
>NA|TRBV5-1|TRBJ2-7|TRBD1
TGCGCCAGCAGCCTATGGATGCGGGGACAGGGGGCACTATACGAGCAGTACTTC
CASSLWMRGQGALYEQYF
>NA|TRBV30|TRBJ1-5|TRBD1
TGTGCCTGGAGTCTCGGACAGGGTAGACAGCCCCAGCATTTT
CAWSLGQGRQPQHF
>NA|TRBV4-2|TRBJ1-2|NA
TGTGCCAGCAGCCATGAGGCAGGGCAGGACTATGGCTACACCTTC
CASSHEAGQDYGYTF
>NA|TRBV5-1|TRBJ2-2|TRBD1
TGCGCCAGCAGCCCAGGACAGGCCAGGGAGCTGTTTTTT
CASSPGQARELFF
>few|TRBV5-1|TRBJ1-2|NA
TGCGCCAGCAGACCCGGGAGGGGCGTAAGCGAGGTTCATGGCTACACCTTC
CASRPGRGVSEVHGYTF
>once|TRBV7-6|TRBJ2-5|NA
TGTGCCAGCAGCTTAGGGCAGGGGAGACAGACCCAGTACTTC
CASSLGQGRQTQYF
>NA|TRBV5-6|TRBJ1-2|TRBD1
TGTGCCAGCAGCCCTGGGACAGGCCACTATGGCTACACCTTC
CASSPGTGHYGYTF
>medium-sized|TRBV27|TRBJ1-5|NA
TGTGCCAGCGGTAGATCGTGGCCCCAGCATTTT
CASGRSWPQHF
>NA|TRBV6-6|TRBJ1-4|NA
TGTGCCAGCAGTTACTCAGACAGCCCGAACGAAAAACTGTTTTTT
CASSYSDSPNEKLFF
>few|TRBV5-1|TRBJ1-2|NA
TGCGCCAGCAGCTTCGGAGGTAACTATGGCTACACCTTC
CASSFGGNYGYTF
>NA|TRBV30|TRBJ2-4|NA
TGTGCCTGGACGGGGGGCAGGGTCCCCAAAAACATTCAGTACTTC
CAWTGGRVPKNIQYF
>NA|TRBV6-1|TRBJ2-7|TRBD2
TGTGCCAGCAGTGTGCTAGCGGGAGATAACGAGCAGTACTTC
CASSVLAGDNEQYF
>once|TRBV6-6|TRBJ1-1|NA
TGTGCCAGCAGTCCTAGATGGGACACTGAAGCTTTCTTT
CASSPRWDTEAFF
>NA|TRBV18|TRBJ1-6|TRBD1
TGTGCCAGCTCACCCGGGACAGGGAGCAATTCACCCCTCCACTTT
CASSPGTGSNSPLHF
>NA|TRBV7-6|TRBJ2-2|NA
TGTGCCAGCAGCTCCTCCAGCACCGGGGAGCTGTTTTTT
CASSSSSTGELFF
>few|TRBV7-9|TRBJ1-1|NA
TGTGCCAGCAGCTTATGGGGGGAACCTGAAGCTTTCTTT
CASSLWGEPEAFF
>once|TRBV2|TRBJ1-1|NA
TGTGCCAGCAGTGAAGGGGGCGCTGAAGCTTTCTTT
CASSEGGAEAFF
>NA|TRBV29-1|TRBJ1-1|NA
TGCAGCGTCCTCCCGGGGGGGCTGACTGAAGCTTTCTTT
CSVLPGGLTEAFF
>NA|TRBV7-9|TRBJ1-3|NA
TGTGCCAGCAGCCTCCGGGGGGGCTCTGGAAACACCATATATTTT
CASSLRGGSGNTIYF
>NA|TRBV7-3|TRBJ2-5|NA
TGTGCCAGCAGCTCCGGACAGATGGGGACCCAGTACTTC
CASSSGQMGTQYF
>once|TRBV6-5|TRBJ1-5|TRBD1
TGTGCCAGCAGTTCCCACAGGGGTCAGCCCCAGCATTTT
CASSSHRGQPQHF
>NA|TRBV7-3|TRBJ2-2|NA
TGTGCCAGCAGGCCGGGGGTAAACACCGGGGAGCTGTTTTTT
CASRPGVNTGELFF
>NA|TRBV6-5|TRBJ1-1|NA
TGTGCCAGCAGACCAAGACAGCTCTCCACTGAAGCTTTCTTT
CASRPRQLSTEAFF
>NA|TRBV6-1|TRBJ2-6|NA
TGTGCCAGCAGCTCGACAAACTCTGGGGCCAACGTCCTGACTTTC
CASSSTNSGANVLTF
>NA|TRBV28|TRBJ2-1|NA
TGTGCCAGCAGTTTAAGCCCCTCGTGGTCCAATGAGCAGTTCTTC
CASSLSPSWSNEQFF
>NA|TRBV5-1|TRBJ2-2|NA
TGCGCCAGCAGCTTGAGGGCGGGGCCCACCGGGGAGCTGTTTTTT
CASSLRAGPTGELFF
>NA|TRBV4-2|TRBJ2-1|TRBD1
TGTGCCAGCGGAGAGGGGACAGTGAACAATGAGCAGTTCTTC
CASGEGTVNNEQFF
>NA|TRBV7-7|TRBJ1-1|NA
TGTGCTAGCAGCCCCCTGACCGGGGTTGGGTCAGCTTTCTTT
CASSPLTGVGSAFF
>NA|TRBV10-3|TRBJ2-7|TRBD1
TGTGCCATCAGTGATCCCCCTGGGGCAGGTAAACAGGGGCTGGGCGAGCAGTACTTC
CAISDPPGAGKQGLGEQYF
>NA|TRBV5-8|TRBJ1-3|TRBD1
TGTGCCAGCAGCCCAGAGACAGGGAATGGAAACACCATATATTTT
CASSPETGNGNTIYF
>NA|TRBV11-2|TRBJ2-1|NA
TGTGCCAGCAGCCGGGGCCAGGGAGGCAATGAGCAGTTCTTC
CASSRGQGGNEQFF
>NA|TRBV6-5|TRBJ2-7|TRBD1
TGTGCCAGCAGTTACTCCGGGACAGTTATCCACGAGCAGTACTTC
CASSYSGTVIHEQYF
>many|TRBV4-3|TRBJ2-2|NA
TGCGCCAGCAGGCGTACTAGTTTAAGCACCGGGGAGCTGTTTTTT
CASRRTSLSTGELFF
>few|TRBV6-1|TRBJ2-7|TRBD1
TGTGCCAGCAGTGAAACCGGGACAGGGGACGGCGAGCAGTACTTC
CASSETGTGDGEQYF
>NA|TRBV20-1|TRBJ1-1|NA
TGCAGTGCTGAAGGAGGTGGGGCTTTCTTT
CSAEGGGAFF
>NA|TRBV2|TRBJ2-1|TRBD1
TGTGCCAGCAGGGATGGACAGGGGTACAATGAGCAGTTCTTC
CASRDGQGYNEQFF
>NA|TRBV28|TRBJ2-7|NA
TGTGCCAGCAGGGGGCGCGAGCAGTACTTC
CASRGREQYF
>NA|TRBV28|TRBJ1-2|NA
TGTGCCAGCACCTTTGAGCGGAACTATGGCTACACCTTC
CASTFERNYGYTF
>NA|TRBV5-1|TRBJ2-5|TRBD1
TGCGCCAGCAGCTTGGGACAGGGGCTACAGACCCAGTACTTC
CASSLGQGLQTQYF
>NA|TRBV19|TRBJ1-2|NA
TGTGCCAGTAGTATGGACAACAGGGTTGGCTACACCTTC
CASSMDNRVGYTF